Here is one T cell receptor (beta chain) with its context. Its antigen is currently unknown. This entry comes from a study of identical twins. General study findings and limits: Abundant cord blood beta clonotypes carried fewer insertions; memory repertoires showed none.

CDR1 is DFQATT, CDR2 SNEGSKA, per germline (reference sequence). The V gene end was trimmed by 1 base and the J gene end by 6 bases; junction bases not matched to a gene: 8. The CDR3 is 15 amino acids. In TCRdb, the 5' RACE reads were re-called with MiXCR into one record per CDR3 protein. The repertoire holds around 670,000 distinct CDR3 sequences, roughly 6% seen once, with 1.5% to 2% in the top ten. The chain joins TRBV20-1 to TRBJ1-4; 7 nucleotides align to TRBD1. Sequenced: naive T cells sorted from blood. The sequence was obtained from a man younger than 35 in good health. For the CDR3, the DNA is TGCAGTGCTAGAGGGGGTGGGGACAGTGATGAAAAACTGTTTTTT. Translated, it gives CSARGGGDSDEKLFF.